This paragraph covers one T cell receptor (beta chain) sequence. No antigen is known for it. This sample was taken from a study of T cell repertoires in cytomegalovirus infection. Study in general: Selection of CMV epitopes for the study included recently identified HLA-C-restricted and well-studied HLA-B-restricted ones. Public TCR beta signatures marked donors with CMV infection and the matching HLA.

TCRdb itself ran the reads through MiXCR, one entry per CDR3 protein. The data hold hundreds of thousands of distinct CDR3 sequences, with around a third observed a single time. Study-level results: It was HLA-C-restricted CMV-specific TCR beta clonotypes that dominated the response ex vivo. Cumulative public TCR beta family frequency identified carriers of CMV plus the relevant HLA.

V lost 5 bases and J lost 7, with 15 bases in between. The CDR3 is made up of 13 amino acids. Germline V gives CDR1 MDHEN, CDR2 SYDVKM. This receptor was taken from a human donor in good health (CMV status not recorded). Some clones in this sample may be carry-over from other donors' samples. Sequenced material: cultured CD8+ T cells from PBMCs, taken from culture after CMV antigen stimulation. The chain carries TRBV28 and TRBJ2-7; no definite D call. The CDR3 region has the DNA TGTGCCAGCAGTCACTACCCCACCAAAGAGCAGTACGTC. Amino acid sequence: CASSHYPTKEQYV.